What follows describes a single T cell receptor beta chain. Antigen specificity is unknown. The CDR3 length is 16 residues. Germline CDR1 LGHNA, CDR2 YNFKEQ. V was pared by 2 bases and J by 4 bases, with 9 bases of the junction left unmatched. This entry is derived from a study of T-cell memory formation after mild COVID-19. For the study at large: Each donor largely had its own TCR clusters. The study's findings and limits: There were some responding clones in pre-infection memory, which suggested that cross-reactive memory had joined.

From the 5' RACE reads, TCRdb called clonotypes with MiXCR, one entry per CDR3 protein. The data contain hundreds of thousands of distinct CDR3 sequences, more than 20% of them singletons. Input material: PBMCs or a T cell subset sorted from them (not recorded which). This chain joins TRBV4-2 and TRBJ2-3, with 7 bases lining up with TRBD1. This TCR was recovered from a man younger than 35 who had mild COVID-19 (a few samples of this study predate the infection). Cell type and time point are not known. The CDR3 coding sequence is TGTGCCAGCAGCCAAATAGAGACAGGGTACGCAGATACGCAGTATTTT. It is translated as CASSQIETGYADTQYF.